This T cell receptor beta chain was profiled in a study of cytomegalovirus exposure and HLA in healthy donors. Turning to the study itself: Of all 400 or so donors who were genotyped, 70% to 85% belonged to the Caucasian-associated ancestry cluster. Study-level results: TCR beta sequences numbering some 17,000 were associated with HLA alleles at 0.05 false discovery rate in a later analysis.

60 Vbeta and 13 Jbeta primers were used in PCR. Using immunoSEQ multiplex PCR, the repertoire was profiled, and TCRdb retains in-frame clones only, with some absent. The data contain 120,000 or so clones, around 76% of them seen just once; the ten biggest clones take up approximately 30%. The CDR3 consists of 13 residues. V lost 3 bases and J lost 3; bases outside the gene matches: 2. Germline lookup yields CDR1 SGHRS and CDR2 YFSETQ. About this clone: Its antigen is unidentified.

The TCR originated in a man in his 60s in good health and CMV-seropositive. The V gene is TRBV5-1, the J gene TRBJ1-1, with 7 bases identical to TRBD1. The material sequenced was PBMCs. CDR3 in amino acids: CASSSTGDTEAFF. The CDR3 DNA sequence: TGCGCCAGCAGCTCAACAGGGGACACTGAAGCTTTCTTT.